This entry concerns a single T cell receptor beta chain. Its antigen is not identified. V was shortened by 6 bases and J by 1 base, with 20 bases between the two germline ends. Germline V lookup: CDR1 SGHAT, CDR2 FQNNGV. The CDR3 loop spans 17 amino acids. This record comes from a study of follicular helper T cells after annual influenza vaccination. Study-level findings and limits: ICOS+CD38+ cTfh clonality tracked population frequency, and its change tracked circulating plasmablast change.

TCRB sequencing was done at Survey resolution level. Only in-frame clones appear in the TCRdb table, and some are missing; sequencing was by immunoSEQ multiplex PCR. The sample lists over 12,000 clones, roughly four fifths occurring once. Time point: 2014-2015 season, pre-vaccination. The chain is built from TRBV11-2 and TRBJ2-3; TRBD1 might be the D (6 bases). This clonotype originated in an adult who received the influenza vaccine. The sample was CXCR5- memory CD4+ T cells sorted from blood, taken on the day of influenza vaccination. The CDR3, as DNA: TGTGCCAGCAGTTTCCTCAGGGGTGGGGGTGGCACAGATACGCAGTATTTT. As protein: CASSFLRGGGGTDTQYF.